The entry below describes one T cell receptor beta chain. The data derive from a study of blood T cell repertoires in COVID-19. Study as a whole: Nucleic acid was either cDNA or gDNA, and it came from T cells, B-cell-depleted T cells, or PBMCs.

The J segment lost 1 base and the V segment lost 11 bases, leaving 7 bases of the junction unmatched. CDR1 MNHNS and CDR2 SASEGT come from the germline V gene. This CDR3 is built from 14 residues. Original processing methods: Amplification with reference gene primers provided the estimates of nucleated cell counts. Assay used: immunoSEQ multiplex PCR; TCRdb lists only in-frame clones, some missing. That table supplies the V and J calls and clone size; D and trimming were determined from the DNA. The table lists 280,000 or so clones, around 87% of them singletons. This TCR was recovered from a woman in her twenties or thirties who had recovered from COVID-19. This sequence joins TRBV6-1 and TRBJ2-3, with TRBD1 matching 9 bases. The sequenced sample was peripheral blood. The CDR3: CAGQGYRGTDTQYF. In nucleotides, the CDR3 is TGTGCCGGACAGGGGTATCGGGGCACAGATACGCAGTATTTT.